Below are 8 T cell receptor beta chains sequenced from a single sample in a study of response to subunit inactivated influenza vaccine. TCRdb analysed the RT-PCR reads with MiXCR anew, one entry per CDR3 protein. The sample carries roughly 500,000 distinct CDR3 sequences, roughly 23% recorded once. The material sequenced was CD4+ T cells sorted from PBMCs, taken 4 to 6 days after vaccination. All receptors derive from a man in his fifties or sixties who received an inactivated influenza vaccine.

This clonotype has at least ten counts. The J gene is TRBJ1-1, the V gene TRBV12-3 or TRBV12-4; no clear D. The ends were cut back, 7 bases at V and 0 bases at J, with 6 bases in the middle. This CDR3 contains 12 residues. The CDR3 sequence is CASKPLNTEAFF. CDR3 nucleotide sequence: TGTGCCAGCAAACCTTTGAACACTGAAGCTTTCTTT.

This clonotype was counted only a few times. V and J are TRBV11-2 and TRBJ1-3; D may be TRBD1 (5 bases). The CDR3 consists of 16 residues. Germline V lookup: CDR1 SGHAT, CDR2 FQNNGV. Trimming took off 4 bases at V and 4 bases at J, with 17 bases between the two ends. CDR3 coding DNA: TGTGCCAGCAGCTCGTACTCACAGGATCGAGGAAACACCATATATTTT. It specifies CASSSYSQDRGNTIYF.

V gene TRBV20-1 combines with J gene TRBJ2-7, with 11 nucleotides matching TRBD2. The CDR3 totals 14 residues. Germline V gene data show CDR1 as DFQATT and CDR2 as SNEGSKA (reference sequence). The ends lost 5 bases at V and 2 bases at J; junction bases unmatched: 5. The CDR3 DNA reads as TGCAGTGCTCCACTAGCGGGAGAGACCTACGAGCAGTACTTC. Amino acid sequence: CSAPLAGETYEQYF.

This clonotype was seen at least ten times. CDR3 coding DNA: TGTGCCAGCACCCCCGGACAGGGGCTTGAGACCCAGTACTTC. Its translation: CASTPGQGLETQYF. The chain carries TRBV12-3 or TRBV12-4 and TRBJ2-5, with 9 bases identical to TRBD1. The CDR3 is made up of 14 amino acids. J was trimmed by 5 bases and V by 7 bases; bases with no gene match: 8.

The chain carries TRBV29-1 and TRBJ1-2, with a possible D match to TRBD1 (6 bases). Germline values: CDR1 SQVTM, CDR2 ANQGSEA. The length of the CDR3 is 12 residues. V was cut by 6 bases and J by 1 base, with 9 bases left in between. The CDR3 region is CSVAGVNYGYTF. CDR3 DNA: TGCAGCGTGGCAGGGGTTAACTATGGCTACACCTTC.

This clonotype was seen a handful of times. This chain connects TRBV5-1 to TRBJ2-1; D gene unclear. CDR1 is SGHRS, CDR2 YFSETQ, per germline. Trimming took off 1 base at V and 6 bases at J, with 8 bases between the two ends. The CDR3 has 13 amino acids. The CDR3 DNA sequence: TGCGCCAGCAGCTTGCAACCGATCAATGAGCAGTTCTTC. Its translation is CASSLQPINEQFF.

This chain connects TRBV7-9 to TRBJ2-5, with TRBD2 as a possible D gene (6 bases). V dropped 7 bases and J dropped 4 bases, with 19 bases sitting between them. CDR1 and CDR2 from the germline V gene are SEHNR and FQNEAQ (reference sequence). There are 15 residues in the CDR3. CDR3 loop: CASTSPGTSGETQYF. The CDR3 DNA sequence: TGTGCCAGCACCTCCCCAGGGACTTCGGGAGAGACCCAGTACTTC.

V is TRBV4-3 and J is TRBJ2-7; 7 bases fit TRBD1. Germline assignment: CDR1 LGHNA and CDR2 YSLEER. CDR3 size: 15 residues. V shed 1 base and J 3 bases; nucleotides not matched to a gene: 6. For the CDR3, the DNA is TGCGCCAGCAGCCAAGCCGGGACAGTGGGCTACGAGCAGTACTTC. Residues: CASSQAGTVGYEQYF.